These 25 T cell receptor beta chains share one sample of origin, sequenced in a study of blood T cell repertoires in COVID-19. The assay was immunoSEQ multiplex PCR, and TCRdb's table has in-frame clones only and misses some. In the table there are fewer than 95,000 clones, roughly nine tenths of which are singletons. Material: peripheral blood. These receptors came from a man in his fifties or sixties with acute or convalescent COVID-19.

This clone was recorded many times. V and J are TRBV19 and TRBJ2-3, with D tentatively TRBD1 (5 bases). Trimming removed 3 bases at V and 6 bases at J, with 13 bases between. The V gene's germline CDR1 is LNHDA and CDR2 SQIVND (reference sequence). The CDR3 length is 14 residues. DNA of the CDR3: TGTGCCAGTAGTATGGGTCAGGGAACGGATACGCAGTATTTT. Protein product: CASSMGQGTDTQYF.

CDR3 residues: CASSPQLGGSNQPQHF. Here the CDR3 DNA reads TGTGCCAGCAGCCCCCAATTGGGGGGGAGCAATCAGCCCCAGCATTTT. The chain has TRBV4-2 and TRBJ1-5; maybe TRBD1 (5 bases). This CDR3 is 16 amino acids long. Trimming cost V 4 bases and J 1 base, with 14 bases left between them. The germline CDR1 and CDR2 sequences are LGHNA and YNFKEQ.

The rearrangement uses TRBV28 and TRBJ2-1, with 10 bases matching TRBD2. The CDR3 totals 15 residues. The germline gives CDR1 MDHEN, CDR2 SYDVKM. Trimming took 6 bases from V and 3 from J; bases not matched to a gene: 5. In DNA form, the CDR3 reads TGTGCCAGCAGCCCCATAGCGGGGGGCTACAATGAGCAGTTCTTC. This codes for CASSPIAGGYNEQFF.

In its sample, this clone was seen a few times. The genes are TRBV10-3 and TRBJ1-2, with D possibly TRBD1 on 5 matching bases. Germline V gives CDR1 ENHRY, CDR2 SYGVKD. V was trimmed by 6 bases and J by 8 bases, leaving 10 bases between them. The CDR3 runs to 11 residues. The chain's CDR3 is CAIRGREGYTF. The CDR3 coding sequence is TGTGCCATCAGGGGGCGTGAGGGCTACACCTTC.

The chain has TRBV5-1 and TRBJ2-3; 7 positions match TRBD1. The CDR3 extends over 13 amino acids. V gave up 4 bases and J gave up 5 bases; unmatched junction bases: 4. The germline gives CDR1 SGHRS, CDR2 YFSETQ. CDR3 bases: TGCGCCAGCAGCGGGGGACAGCTAGATACGCAGTATTTT. Translation gives CASSGGQLDTQYF.

This chain uses TRBV4-2 with TRBJ1-2, with D maybe TRBD1 (6 bases). This CDR3 contains 15 residues. Germline V lookup: CDR1 LGHNA, CDR2 YNFKEQ. With 2 bases removed from V and 8 bases from J, the gap between germline ends came to 18 bases. CDR3: CASSQRAGGAQGYTF. Written as DNA, the CDR3 is TGTGCCAGCAGCCAACGGGCGGGGGGCGCACAAGGCTACACCTTC.

The chain joins TRBV5-4 to TRBJ2-7, with 10 bases that match TRBD1. Germline V gives CDR1 SGHNT, CDR2 YYREEE (reference sequence). The CDR3 covers 16 residues. Trimming removed 2 bases from V and 3 bases from J; junction bases left unmatched: 8. The CDR3 DNA reads as TGTGCCAGCAGCTTTCCGGGACAGGGGAATGACTACGAGCAGTACTTC. Translating gives CASSFPGQGNDYEQYF.

The chain couples TRBV19 to TRBJ1-1; TRBD1 is a possible D gene (6 bases). Trimming took 7 bases from V and 0 from J, leaving 12 bases between them. CDR1 is LNHDA and CDR2 is SQIVND in the germline V gene (reference sequence). This CDR3 is 14 amino acids long. As DNA, the CDR3 is TGTGCCAGTACGGACAGCTTATTGAACACTGAAGCTTTCTTT. This encodes CASTDSLLNTEAFF. Looking up the rest from reference TRBV19 and TRBJ1-1 gives the full variable domain: DGGITQSPKYLFRKEGQNVTLSCEQNLNHDAMYWYRQDPGQGLRLIYYSQIVNDFQKGDIAEGYSVSREKKESFPLTVTSAQKNPTAFYLCASTDSLLNTEAFFGQGTRLTVV.

The V call is TRBV5-4, the J call TRBJ2-1, with D unclear. Between the trimmed V and J ends, which lost 10 bases and 5 bases, there was a span of 16 bases. Germline CDR1 and CDR2: SGHNT and YYREEE (reference sequence). CDR3 size: 13 residues. The CDR3 bases are TGTGCCTCTAAGACGGAAACTAACAATGAGCAGTTCTTC. As protein: CASKTETNNEQFF.

This chain uses TRBV11-2 with TRBJ1-1; D call uncertain. CDR1 is SGHAT and CDR2 is FQNNGV in the germline V gene. Between the trimmed V and J ends, which lost 0 bases and 0 bases, there was a span of 8 bases. The CDR3 sequence is 15 residues long. This chain's CDR3 is CASSLEGSLNTEAFF. Here the CDR3 DNA reads TGTGCCAGCAGCTTAGAGGGCAGCTTGAACACTGAAGCTTTCTTT.

This clone was counted a single time. The rearrangement uses TRBV18 and TRBJ1-2, with TRBD1 identical over 9 bases. CDR3 length: 14 amino acids. The V and J ends lost 0 bases and 6 bases, in that order; junction bases with no gene match: 2. Germline V gene data show CDR1 as KGHSH and CDR2 as LQKENI. The DNA of the CDR3 is TGTGCCAGCTCACCACCGGGACAGGGTCATGGCTACACCTTC. This sequence encodes CASSPPGQGHGYTF.

The chain combines TRBV28 with TRBJ1-3; a possible D gene is TRBD1 (5 bases). V lost 6 bases and J lost 4, with 13 bases in between. CDR1 and CDR2 from the germline V gene are MDHEN and SYDVKM. CDR3 size: 14 residues. Written as DNA, the CDR3 is TGTGCCAGCAGCCCCTTGGCAGGGGGAAACACCATATATTTT. Translating gives CASSPLAGGNTIYF.

The chain is built from TRBV5-1 and TRBJ1-2; TRBD1 might be the D (6 bases). The CDR3 totals 14 residues. In germline, CDR1 is SGHRS, CDR2 YFSETQ. V lost 0 bases and J 3 bases, leaving 9 bases between the germline ends. The CDR3 bases are TGCGCCAGCAGCTTGGACAGGGCTTACTATGGCTACACCTTC. Protein sequence: CASSLDRAYYGYTF.

The V call is TRBV2, the J call TRBJ1-1; weak D call: TRBD1 (5 bases). Per germline, CDR1 SNHLY and CDR2 FYNNEI. The ends were cut back, 6 bases at V and 1 base at J, with 9 bases in the middle. CDR3 length: 13 amino acids. The CDR3 DNA follows: TGTGCCAGCAGGAATGACAGGAACACTGAAGCTTTCTTT. Amino acids: CASRNDRNTEAFF.

The CDR3 bases are TGTGCCAGCAGCCAAAACGTACGTGTCGGGGGGGCATGGGAGCAGTTCTTC. The encoded protein is CASSQNVRVGGAWEQFF. V is TRBV3-1 (or the pseudogene TRBV3-2) and J is TRBJ2-1, with 8 bases identical to TRBD2. J lost 10 bases, V lost 2 bases, and 16 bases had no gene match. Germline V gives CDR1 LGHDT, CDR2 YNNKEL (reference sequence). The CDR3 is 17 residues long.

V usage is TRBV11-2 and J usage is TRBJ2-5, with a tentative D call TRBD1 (6 bases). Trimming took 1 base from V and 3 from J, leaving 15 bases between them. CDR1 is SGHAT and CDR2 is FQNNGV in the germline V gene. The CDR3 has 16 residues. CDR3 protein: CASSLVGQGRKETQYF. In DNA, the CDR3 is TGTGCCAGCAGCTTAGTAGGCCAGGGGAGAAAAGAGACCCAGTACTTC.

The V gene is TRBV2, the J gene TRBJ2-3; D possibly corresponds to TRBD2 (5 bases). The CDR3 extends over 14 amino acids. Germline loops: CDR1 SNHLY, CDR2 FYNNEI. Trimming pared 0 bases from V and 8 bases from J, leaving 12 bases between. The CDR3 reads CASSEAYGSTTQYF. In nucleotides, the CDR3 is TGTGCCAGCAGTGAAGCGTATGGGAGCACTACGCAGTATTTT. Together with reference TRBV2 and TRBJ2-3, the CDR3 gives the full variable domain: EPEVTQTPSHQVTQMGQEVILRCVPISNHLYFYWYRQILGQKVEFLVSFYNNEISEKSEIFDDQFSVERPDGSNFTLKIRSTKLEDSAMYFCASSEAYGSTTQYFGPGTRLTVL.

The chain links TRBV9 to TRBJ1-1; 8 bases are shared with TRBD1. The CDR3 sequence is 14 residues long. Trimming at V came to 4 bases and at J to 4 bases, leaving 6 bases not matched to a gene. Germline V gene sequence: CDR1 SGDLS, CDR2 YYNGEE. For the CDR3, the DNA is TGTGCCAGCAGCTTACAAACAGGGGGCACTGAAGCTTTCTTT. Its translation is CASSLQTGGTEAFF. Full variable domain (outside the CDR3, taken from reference TRBV9 and TRBJ1-1): DSGVTQTPKHLITATGQRVTLRCSPRSGDLSVYWYQQSLDQGLQFLIQYYNGEERAKGNILERFSAQQFPDLHSELNLSSLELGDSALYFCASSLQTGGTEAFFGQGTRLTVV.

V usage is TRBV6-1 and J usage is TRBJ1-3; D remains ambiguous. The germline V gene encodes CDR1 MNHNS and CDR2 SASEGT. The germline V and J ends were trimmed by 3 bases and 4 bases, with 10 bases remaining between them. The length of the CDR3 is 14 residues. Written as DNA, the CDR3 is TGTGCCAGCAGTGACATGGCACACGGAAACACCATATATTTT. It encodes CASSDMAHGNTIYF.

The chain employs TRBV28 and TRBJ2-1; 7 bases line up with TRBD2. This CDR3 comprises 15 residues. The V gene's germline CDR1 is MDHEN and CDR2 SYDVKM. Unmatched junction bases numbered 16, after V lost 3 bases and J lost 14 bases. In DNA, the CDR3 is TGTGCCAGCAGTTTTTCGTCGGGGCTAGCGGACTGGAAGTTCTTC. This gives the protein CASSFSSGLADWKFF.

The genes are TRBV29-1 and TRBJ1-1; D possibly corresponds to TRBD1 (6 bases). The length of the CDR3 is 13 residues. Looked up from germline, CDR1 is SQVTM and CDR2 is ANQGSEA. The germline V and J ends were trimmed by 3 bases and 1 base, with 9 bases remaining between them. The CDR3 sequence is CSVDRGANTEAFF. In DNA form, the CDR3 reads TGCAGCGTTGACAGGGGCGCGAACACTGAAGCTTTCTTT.

J is TRBJ1-1 and V is TRBV9; the D is unclear. Trimming took off 1 base at V and 6 bases at J, with 16 bases between the two ends. This CDR3 is 15 amino acids long. From germline, CDR1 is SGDLS and CDR2 YYNGEE. CDR3 residues: CASSVTLAVPPEAFF. CDR3 DNA: TGTGCCAGCAGCGTAACCCTCGCAGTCCCCCCTGAAGCTTTCTTT.

V usage is TRBV28 and J usage is TRBJ1-1, with 10 positions matching TRBD1. With V trimmed by 5 bases and J by 6 bases, 9 bases remained unmatched. The length of the CDR3 is 15 residues. Germline V gives CDR1 MDHEN, CDR2 SYDVKM. CDR3 in DNA: TGTGCCAGCAGTGTTCCGGGACAGGGGTATCCTGAAGCTTTCTTT. Translation: CASSVPGQGYPEAFF.

This chain connects TRBV7-2 to TRBJ2-3, with 7 bases aligning to TRBD2. J gave up 0 bases and V 1 base, and 4 bases lay outside the gene matches. Germline lookup yields CDR1 SGHTA and CDR2 FQGNSA. CDR3 length equals 16 residues. CDR3 residues: CASSLVGTTSTDTQYF. The CDR3 region has the DNA TGTGCCAGCAGCTTAGTTGGGACTACTAGCACAGATACGCAGTATTTT.

This chain links TRBV7-3 with TRBJ1-1; D may be TRBD1 (6 bases). Germline CDR1 and CDR2: SGHTA and FQGTGA. This CDR3 has 15 residues. Between the trimmed V and J ends, which lost 5 bases and 3 bases, there was a span of 16 bases. The CDR3 DNA reads as TGTGCCAGCAGCCCCCGGGGGGGCGGGGACACTGAAGCTTTCTTT. Protein sequence: CASSPRGGGDTEAFF. Complete variable domain (other parts from reference TRBV7-3 and TRBJ1-1): GAGVSQTPSNKVTEKGKYVELRCDPISGHTALYWYRQSLGQGPEFLIYFQGTGAADDSGLPNDRFFAVRPEGSVSTLKIQRTERGDSAVYLCASSPRGGGDTEAFFGQGTRLTVV.